The 32 T cell receptor beta chains presented below share a single source sample, sequenced in a study of cytomegalovirus exposure and HLA in healthy donors. PCR employed 60 Vbeta and 13 Jbeta primers. The protocol was immunoSEQ multiplex PCR, while the TCRdb copy is restricted to in-frame clones and leaves out a portion. The data show around 150,000 clones, around four fifths seen once. Sequencing used PBMCs. The receptors were sampled from a female donor in good health and CMV-seronegative.

The chain uses TRBV5-1 and TRBJ1-2; possibly TRBD1 for D (6 bases). Germline-derived CDR1 and CDR2 are SGHRS and YFSETQ. V gave up 5 bases and J gave up 3 bases, with 17 bases separating them. CDR3 length equals 15 residues. The CDR3 loop is CASSQPGGPYYGYTF. The CDR3 DNA is TGCGCCAGCAGTCAACCCGGGGGGCCCTACTATGGCTACACCTTC.

V is TRBV18 and J is TRBJ2-5; TRBD2 agrees at 7 bases. The V segment lost 0 bases and the J segment 5 bases; nucleotides outside the gene matches: 9. There are 16 residues in the CDR3. The germline V gene encodes CDR1 KGHSH and CDR2 LQKENI. The CDR3 sequence: CASSPPGGRVSETQYF. CDR3 nucleotides: TGTGCCAGCTCACCACCGGGAGGGCGAGTTTCGGAGACCCAGTACTTC.

In the case of this clone: Other DNA sequences in the sample encode the same CDR3. V and J are TRBV6-5 and TRBJ1-1, with TRBD1 as a possible D gene (5 bases). Germline CDR1 and CDR2: MNHEY and SVGAGI. This CDR3 comprises 13 residues. The V gene lost 11 bases and the J gene lost 7 bases, with 20 bases spanning the gap. In DNA, the CDR3 is TGTGCCTCCCGCGAAAGGGGAATCGGTGAAGCTTTCTTT. It codes for CASRERGIGEAFF.

The chain joins TRBV2 to TRBJ1-5, with 9 bases matching TRBD1. Germline values: CDR1 SNHLY, CDR2 FYNNEI. V trimming: 8 bases; J trimming: 7 bases; junction bases outside the gene matches: 9. This CDR3 is 14 amino acids long. CDR3 loop: CASDRDRVSQPQHF. CDR3 in DNA: TGTGCCAGCGACCGGGACAGGGTTAGCCAGCCCCAGCATTTT.

This clone was counted a single time. A read error may explain this, as a much larger clone is one base away. The J gene is TRBJ1-2, the V gene TRBV27; tentative D call: TRBD1 (5 bases). V lost 2 bases and J lost 4, with 8 bases in between. Germline assignment: CDR1 MNHEY and CDR2 SMNVEV (reference sequence). The CDR3 runs 13 residues. Here the CDR3 DNA reads TGTGCCAGCAGTTTAGGGGCGAGCTATGGCTACACCTTC. It translates to CASSLGASYGYTF.

This rearrangement joins TRBV10-3 to TRBJ1-5; unclear D gene. CDR1 ENHRY and CDR2 SYGVKD come from the germline V gene. Trimming took off 3 bases at V and 5 bases at J, with 17 bases between the two ends. CDR3 length equals 16 residues. The CDR3 DNA follows: TGTGCCATCAGTGAAAATTCAGGTTACCCAGATCAGCCCCAGCATTTT. This encodes CAISENSGYPDQPQHF.

The chain joins TRBV13 to TRBJ2-6, with unresolved D. Trimming took off 2 bases at V and 4 bases at J, with 21 bases between the two ends. The CDR3 spans 19 residues. Germline V gene sequence: CDR1 PRHDT, CDR2 FYEKMQ (reference sequence). CDR3: CASSLLGWPGSAGANVLTF. As DNA, the CDR3 is TGTGCCAGCAGCTTATTAGGTTGGCCAGGATCGGCCGGGGCCAACGTCCTGACTTTC.

Details on this clone: The conserved final phenylalanine or tryptophan is absent from the CDR3, which likely points to a read error. The DNA is omitted, as the CDR3 cannot be located on it reliably, and the CDR3 follows TCRdb's listing. J is TRBJ1-4 and V is TRBV11-2; the D call TRBD1 from the table was never checked on the DNA. The CDR3 has 11 amino acids, counting both end residues. CDR1 and CDR2 (germline): SGHAT, FQNNGV. The CDR3: CASSLGPRPRT.

This clone was recorded once. The rearrangement uses TRBV5-4 and TRBJ2-5, with D perhaps matching TRBD2 (6 bases). V shed 7 bases and J shed 5 bases, with 18 bases lying between them. Germline V gene data show CDR1 as SGHNT and CDR2 as YYREEE (reference sequence). This CDR3 has 14 amino acids. As DNA, the CDR3 is TGTGCCAGCGGGGATGGGGGGACGTGGGAGACCCAGTACTTC. Translated: CASGDGGTWETQYF.

A single count supports this clone. The chain links TRBV30 to TRBJ1-2; D ambiguous. Germline V gene lookup returns CDR1 GTSNPN and CDR2 SVGIG (reference sequence). V gave up 3 bases and J gave up 5 bases, with 4 bases separating them. CDR3 size: 10 residues. The CDR3 nucleotides read TGTGCCTGGAGGGAGTATGGCTACACCTTC. This sequence encodes CAWREYGYTF.

The chain couples TRBV6-6 to TRBJ2-7; 9 bases line up with TRBD2. The CDR3 totals 14 residues. Losses at the gene ends were 10 bases for V and 3 bases for J; bases not matched to a gene: 10. From germline, CDR1 is MNHNY and CDR2 SVGAGI (reference sequence). CDR3 residues: CATKRGAQHYEQYF. CDR3 bases: TGTGCCACCAAGCGGGGGGCGCAACACTACGAGCAGTACTTC.

This clone was picked up one time. This chain links TRBV5-1 with TRBJ2-3; 8 bases align to TRBD2. In germline, CDR1 is SGHRS, CDR2 YFSETQ. The CDR3 consists of 14 residues. The trim removed 5 bases at V and 5 bases at J, leaving 7 bases unmatched. CDR3 sequence: CASSRLAKEDTQYF. CDR3 DNA sequence: TGCGCCAGCAGTCGACTAGCGAAGGAAGATACGCAGTATTTT.

The chain uses TRBV5-4 and TRBJ2-7; 8 bases line up with TRBD2. V was clipped by 7 bases and J by 0 bases; unmatched bases: 9. Germline V gene data show CDR1 as SGHNT and CDR2 as YYREEE (reference sequence). The CDR3 contains 15 residues. The CDR3 loop is CASSNLAGSSYEQYF. CDR3 nucleotides: TGTGCCAGCTCCAATTTAGCGGGGTCCTCCTACGAGCAGTACTTC.

V gene TRBV5-4 combines with J gene TRBJ2-1, with 11 bases that match TRBD2. With V trimmed by 3 bases and J by 5 bases, 7 bases remained unmatched. The CDR3 has 16 residues. CDR1 and CDR2 from the germline V gene are SGHNT and YYREEE (reference sequence). This chain's CDR3 is CASSSVAGGGNNEQFF. DNA of the CDR3: TGTGCCAGCAGCTCCGTAGCGGGAGGGGGAAACAATGAGCAGTTCTTC.

The chain employs TRBV29-1 and TRBJ2-5; 11 bases fit TRBD2. The CDR3 length is 14 residues. Germline CDR1 is SQVTM and CDR2 is ANQGSEA. Unmatched junction bases numbered 8, after V lost 7 bases and J lost 4 bases. The CDR3 coding sequence is TGCAGCGCCTATATTAGCGGGAGGGGAGAGACCCAGTACTTC. Translating gives CSAYISGRGETQYF.

In this sample, this clone turned up once. J is TRBJ1-2 and V is TRBV19; D possibly corresponds to TRBD1 (5 bases). The ends were cut back, 4 bases at V and 5 bases at J, with 11 bases in the middle. The length of the CDR3 is 13 residues. Germline-derived CDR1 and CDR2 are LNHDA and SQIVND (reference sequence). CDR3 protein: CASSRQGGYGYTF. The CDR3 coding sequence is TGTGCCAGTAGTAGGCAGGGAGGATATGGCTACACCTTC.

The chain combines TRBV5-4 with TRBJ2-3; D is possibly TRBD2 (7 bases). This CDR3 region has 14 residues. Germline V CDR1 and CDR2: SGHNT, YYREEE (reference sequence). Trimming left V 9 bases short and J 6 bases short, with 20 bases between. In DNA, the CDR3 is TGTGCCACCGCGGGGGCTACGGGTTCGGATACGCAGTATTTT. It codes for CATAGATGSDTQYF.

This chain links TRBV18 with TRBJ2-2; weak D call: TRBD2 (6 bases). From germline, CDR1 is KGHSH and CDR2 LQKENI. The CDR3 is 15 amino acids. The V end lost 1 base, the J end lost 2 bases, and 8 bases lay between the germline ends. CDR3 DNA: TGTGCCAGCTCACCACTAGCGGATAACACCGGGGAGCTGTTTTTT. The encoded protein is CASSPLADNTGELFF.

This sequence joins TRBV27 and TRBJ2-7; 13 nucleotides match TRBD2. J lost 4 bases, V lost 3 bases, and 12 bases had no gene match. This CDR3 region has 18 residues. The V gene's germline CDR1 is MNHEY and CDR2 SMNVEV (reference sequence). CDR3 coding DNA: TGTGCCAGCAGTTTTCGATGGACTAGCGGGAGTCGAGCGTACGAGCAGTACTTC. Its translation is CASSFRWTSGSRAYEQYF.

The J gene is TRBJ1-2, the V gene TRBV14, with D possibly matching TRBD1 (6 bases). Germline CDR1 and CDR2: SGHDN and FVKESK. Trimming left V 0 bases short and J 2 bases short, with 13 bases between. This CDR3 spans 16 amino acids. This CDR3 reads CASSQDRGRGNYGYTF. CDR3 DNA sequence: TGTGCCAGCAGCCAAGATCGTGGCAGGGGAAACTATGGCTACACCTTC.

The rearrangement links TRBV2 to TRBJ1-1; D is possibly TRBD1 (6 bases). The CDR3 consists of 14 residues. V was cut by 6 bases and J by 5 bases, with 16 bases left in between. In germline, CDR1 is SNHLY, CDR2 FYNNEI. In DNA, the CDR3 is TGTGCCAGCAGACCTGAGGGGGGGGAAACTGAAGCTTTCTTT. It translates to CASRPEGGETEAFF.

The rearrangement uses TRBV4-1 and TRBJ2-3; 8 nucleotides line up with TRBD2. With 1 base clipped from V and 3 bases from J, the junction kept 9 bases outside the gene matches. The CDR3 is made up of 17 amino acids. Germline CDR1 and CDR2: MGHRA and YSYEKL. DNA of the CDR3: TGCGCCAGCAGCCAAGGTCCTCAGCGGGAGCTGACAGATACGCAGTATTTT. The encoded protein is CASSQGPQRELTDTQYF.

This rearrangement joins TRBV7-2 to TRBJ1-4, with 8 bases fitting TRBD1. Germline CDR1 SGHTA, CDR2 FQGNSA. The CDR3 runs to 14 residues. Unmatched junction bases numbered 7, after V lost 1 base and J lost 12 bases. CDR3 nucleotide sequence: TGTGCCAGCAGCTTAGGGTTACAGGACAGGGAACTGTTTTTT. Its translation: CASSLGLQDRELFF.

This rearrangement joins TRBV2 to TRBJ2-2; 12 bases agree with TRBD2. The CDR3 is 16 residues long. Losses at the gene ends were 3 bases for V and 5 bases for J; bases not matched to a gene: 4. The germline V gene has CDR1 SNHLY and CDR2 FYNNEI. For the CDR3, the DNA is TGTGCCAGCAGTGAGCTAGCGGGGGGGCTGACCGGGGAGCTGTTTTTT. It specifies CASSELAGGLTGELFF.

The V and J genes are TRBV10-3 and TRBJ2-1, with D hard to call. This CDR3 comprises 15 residues. Trimming took off 6 bases at V and 6 bases at J, with 18 bases between the two ends. CDR1 and CDR2 from the germline V gene are ENHRY and SYGVKD. The CDR3 sequence: CAIRQTVGPGNEQFF. CDR3 nucleotides: TGTGCCATCAGACAAACCGTGGGTCCGGGCAATGAGCAGTTCTTC.

In this sample, this clone turned up a few times. The V gene is TRBV5-5, the J gene TRBJ1-1, with D perhaps matching TRBD1 (5 bases). Germline V gene lookup returns CDR1 SGHKS and CDR2 YYEKEE (reference sequence). The V end lost 0 bases, the J end lost 0 bases, and 12 bases lay between the germline ends. CDR3 length equals 16 residues. Here the CDR3 DNA reads TGTGCCAGCAGCTTGGCGGTTGGGGGGATGAACACTGAAGCTTTCTTT. It specifies CASSLAVGGMNTEAFF.

This clone showed up just once. The CDR3 here is CASSLAWGVRDTQYF. In nucleotides, the CDR3 is TGCGCCAGCAGCTTGGCATGGGGGGTGAGAGATACGCAGTATTTT. The genes are TRBV5-1 and TRBJ2-3, with D possibly being TRBD2 (6 bases). This CDR3 has 15 residues. Per germline, CDR1 SGHRS and CDR2 YFSETQ. V shed 0 bases and J shed 5 bases, with 13 bases lying between them.

This rearrangement joins TRBV2 to TRBJ1-5; a possible D gene is TRBD1 (6 bases). The V end was cut by 8 bases, the J end by 0 bases, with 11 bases between. Germline V lookup: CDR1 SNHLY, CDR2 FYNNEI. CDR3 length: 14 residues. CDR3 coding DNA: TGTGCCAGCGGGCAGGGGTATAGCAATCAGCCCCAGCATTTT. It translates to CASGQGYSNQPQHF.

The chain joins TRBV5-1 to TRBJ2-2; maybe TRBD1 (5 bases). V was trimmed by 0 bases and J by 5 bases, leaving 8 bases between them. Germline-derived CDR1 and CDR2 are SGHRS and YFSETQ. The length of the CDR3 is 14 residues. The CDR3 bases are TGCGCCAGCAGCTTGGCAGGGTGGACCGGGGAGCTGTTTTTT. Translated: CASSLAGWTGELFF.

This chain uses TRBV5-1 with TRBJ1-4, with 8 bases fitting TRBD1. V lost 3 bases, J lost 4 bases, and 2 bases stayed unmatched. Per the germline V gene, CDR1 is SGHRS and CDR2 is YFSETQ. The CDR3 covers 14 residues. The CDR3 loop reads CASSYDRGNEKLFF. The CDR3, as DNA: TGCGCCAGCAGCTATGACAGGGGTAATGAAAAACTGTTTTTT. The full variable domain, completed using reference TRBV5-1 and TRBJ1-4, is KAGVTQTPRYLIKTRGQQVTLSCSPISGHRSVSWYQQTPGQGLQFLFEYFSETQRNKGNFPGRFSGRQFSNSRSEMNVSTLELGDSALYLCASSYDRGNEKLFFGSGTQLSVL.

This sequence joins TRBV7-6 and TRBJ2-5, with D uncertain. CDR1 is SGHVS, CDR2 FNYEAQ, per germline. The V gene lost 1 base and the J gene lost 5 bases, with 5 bases spanning the gap. The CDR3 consists of 12 residues. CDR3 coding DNA: TGTGCCAGCAGCTTAGTTCGGGAGACCCAGTACTTC. Its translation is CASSLVRETQYF.

This chain links TRBV7-3 with TRBJ2-5, with a weak D call TRBD2 (6 bases). V was trimmed by 3 bases and J by 3 bases, leaving 8 bases between them. The CDR3 sequence is 13 residues long. CDR1 is SGHTA and CDR2 is FQGTGA in the germline V gene. The DNA of the CDR3 is TGTGCCAGCAGCTTCATAGCGGAAGAGACCCAGTACTTC. Protein product: CASSFIAEETQYF.